Each of the 10 T cell receptor beta chains below was sequenced from the same sample in a study of beta chain features in type 1 diabetes. Study-level points and caveats: Among all four CD4+ subsets, Type 1 diabetes patients had TCRB CDR3s that were moderately but significantly shorter.

Their antigens are not known. TCRB transcripts that were expressed got sequenced, as all of the isolated RNA had been reverse transcribed. Produced via immunoSEQ multiplex PCR; TCRdb's table is partial and in-frame only. In the table there are 400,000 or so clones, roughly a tenth of which are singletons. Sequences were obtained from central memory CD4+ T cells from blood. The receptors were sampled from a man younger than 45 with type 1 diabetes.

This clone has only a few counts. V usage is TRBV7-9 and J usage is TRBJ1-5, with TRBD1 as a possible D gene (5 bases). Germline V gene data show CDR1 as SEHNR and CDR2 as FQNEAQ (reference sequence). The CDR3 has 16 amino acids. Trimming shortened V by 0 bases and J by 0 bases, and 9 bases separated the two germline ends. CDR3 protein: CASSLAGQFSNQPQHF. The CDR3 nucleotides are TGTGCCAGCAGCTTAGCGGGGCAGTTTAGCAATCAGCCCCAGCATTTT.

This clone was detected a few times. The genes are TRBV28 and TRBJ2-7; no clear D gene. CDR3 length: 12 residues. The germline gives CDR1 MDHEN, CDR2 SYDVKM. V was clipped by 7 bases and J by 6 bases, with 13 bases between them. CDR3 bases: TGTGCCAGCAAGCAGTTTTCCCTCGAGCAGTACTTC. Translating gives CASKQFSLEQYF.

The J gene is TRBJ1-2, the V gene TRBV9; 8 nucleotides align to TRBD1. This CDR3 region has 14 residues. Germline CDR1 SGDLS, CDR2 YYNGEE. With V trimmed by 4 bases and J by 4 bases, 6 bases remained unmatched. In DNA, the CDR3 is TGTGCCAGCAGCTCTCGGGACAGGTCCTATGGCTACACCTTC. It is translated as CASSSRDRSYGYTF.

This clone turned up a few times. The genes are TRBV7-2 and TRBJ1-3; D remains ambiguous. The CDR3 is made up of 15 amino acids. CDR1 and CDR2 (germline): SGHTA, FQGNSA. The V gene lost 1 base and the J gene lost 2 bases, with 9 bases spanning the gap. The CDR3 loop reads CASSLGSAAGNTIYF. Written as DNA, the CDR3 is TGTGCCAGCAGCTTAGGGTCAGCGGCTGGAAACACCATATATTTT.

In this sample, this clone turned up a few times. The J gene is TRBJ2-2, the V gene TRBV30; D uncertain. This CDR3 is built from 13 residues. V lost 2 bases and J 6 bases, leaving 10 bases between the germline ends. The germline V gene encodes CDR1 GTSNPN and CDR2 SVGIG (reference sequence). The CDR3 region is CAWSSLRSGELFF. CDR3 DNA: TGTGCCTGGAGTTCCTTACGGTCCGGGGAGCTGTTTTTT. Full variable domain (rest looked up from reference TRBV30 and TRBJ2-2): SQTIHQWPATLVQPVGSPLSLECTVEGTSNPNLYWYRQAAGRGLQLLFYSVGIGQISSEVPQNLSASRPQDRQFILSSKKLLLSDSGFYLCAWSSLRSGELFFGEGSRLTVL.

The chain links TRBV7-8 to TRBJ1-1; 8 nucleotides align to TRBD1. The CDR3 is made up of 14 amino acids. V was pared by 3 bases and J by 5 bases, with 5 bases of the junction left unmatched. The V gene's germline CDR1 is SGHVS and CDR2 FQNEAQ. CDR3 DNA sequence: TGTGCCAGCAGCTTTACGACAGGGGTAACTGAAGCTTTCTTT. Protein sequence: CASSFTTGVTEAFF.

This clone turned up a few times. The chain couples TRBV10-3 to TRBJ2-3; D possibly corresponds to TRBD2 (5 bases). CDR3 length: 15 residues. Germline values: CDR1 ENHRY, CDR2 SYGVKD. V gave up 0 bases and J gave up 2 bases, with 9 bases separating them. The CDR3 loop is CAISESAGYTDTQYF. CDR3 DNA sequence: TGTGCCATCAGTGAGTCGGCGGGCTACACAGATACGCAGTATTTT.

In its sample, this clone was seen many times. J is TRBJ1-5 and V is TRBV28, with D unresolved. The CDR3 extends over 13 amino acids. CDR1 is MDHEN and CDR2 is SYDVKM in the germline V gene. Trimming cost V 6 bases and J 9 bases, with 15 bases left between them. In nucleotides, the CDR3 is TGTGCCAGCAGAGTTGAGGGCCTGGGGCCCCAGCATTTT. It encodes CASRVEGLGPQHF.

The chain combines TRBV11-2 with TRBJ2-7; 7 nucleotides match TRBD1. With 3 bases clipped from V and 0 bases from J, the junction kept 14 bases outside the gene matches. The CDR3 contains 18 residues. Germline CDR1 is SGHAT and CDR2 is FQNNGV. CDR3 DNA: TGTGCCAGCAGCTTGGCGTTCGGTCACAGGGGCAGCTCCTACGAGCAGTACTTC. Translation gives CASSLAFGHRGSSYEQYF.

The genes are TRBV7-8 and TRBJ2-3; 8 bases line up with TRBD1. The germline V gene encodes CDR1 SGHVS and CDR2 FQNEAQ. This CDR3 spans 15 amino acids. V shed 4 bases and J 2 bases; nucleotides not matched to a gene: 5. CDR3 residues: CASSSGQAYTDTQYF. The CDR3 nucleotides are TGTGCCAGCAGCTCGGGACAGGCCTACACAGATACGCAGTATTTT.